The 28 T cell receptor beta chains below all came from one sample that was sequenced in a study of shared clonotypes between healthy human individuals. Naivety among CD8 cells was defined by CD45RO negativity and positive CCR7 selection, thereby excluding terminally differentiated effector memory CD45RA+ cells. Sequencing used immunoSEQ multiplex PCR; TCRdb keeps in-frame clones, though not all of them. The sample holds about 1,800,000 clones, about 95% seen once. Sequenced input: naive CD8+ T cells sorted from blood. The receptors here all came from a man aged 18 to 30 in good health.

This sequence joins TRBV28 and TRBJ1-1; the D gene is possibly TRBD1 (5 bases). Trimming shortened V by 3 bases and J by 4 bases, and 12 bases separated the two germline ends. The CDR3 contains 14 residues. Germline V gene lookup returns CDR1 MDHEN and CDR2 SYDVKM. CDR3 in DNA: TGTGCCAGCAGTTTTACAGAGGGGACCACTGAAGCTTTCTTT. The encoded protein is CASSFTEGTTEAFF.

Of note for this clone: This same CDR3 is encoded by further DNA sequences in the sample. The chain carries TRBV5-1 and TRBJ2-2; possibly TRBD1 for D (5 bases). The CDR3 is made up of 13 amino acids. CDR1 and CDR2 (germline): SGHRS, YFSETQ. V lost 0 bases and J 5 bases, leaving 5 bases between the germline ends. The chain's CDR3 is CASSLEGTGELFF. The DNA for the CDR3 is TGCGCCAGCAGCTTGGAGGGGACCGGGGAGCTGTTTTTT.

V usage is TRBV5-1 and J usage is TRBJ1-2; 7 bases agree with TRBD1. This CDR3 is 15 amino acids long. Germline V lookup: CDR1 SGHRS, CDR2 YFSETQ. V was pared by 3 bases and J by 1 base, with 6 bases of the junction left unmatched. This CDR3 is CASSWDSYSNYGYTF. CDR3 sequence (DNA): TGCGCCAGCAGCTGGGACAGCTACAGTAACTATGGCTACACCTTC.

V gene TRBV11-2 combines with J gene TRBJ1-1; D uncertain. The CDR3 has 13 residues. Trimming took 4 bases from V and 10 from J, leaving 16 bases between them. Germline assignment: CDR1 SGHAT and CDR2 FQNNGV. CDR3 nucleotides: TGTGCCAGCAGCTCAGAGGAGGGAAGTGGAGCTTTCTTT. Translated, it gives CASSSEEGSGAFF.

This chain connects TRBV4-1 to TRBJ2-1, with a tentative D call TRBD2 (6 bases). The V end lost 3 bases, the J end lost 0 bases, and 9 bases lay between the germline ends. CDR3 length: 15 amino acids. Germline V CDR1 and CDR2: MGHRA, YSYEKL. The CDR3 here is CASSHDGSSYNEQFF. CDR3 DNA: TGCGCCAGCAGCCACGACGGGAGCTCCTACAATGAGCAGTTCTTC.

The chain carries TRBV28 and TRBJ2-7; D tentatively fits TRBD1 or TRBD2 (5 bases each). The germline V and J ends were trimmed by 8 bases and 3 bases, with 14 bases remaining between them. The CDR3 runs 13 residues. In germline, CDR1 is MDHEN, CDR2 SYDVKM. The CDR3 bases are TGTGCCAGCCGGGACGGAGCGAGCTACGAGCAGTACTTC. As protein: CASRDGASYEQYF.

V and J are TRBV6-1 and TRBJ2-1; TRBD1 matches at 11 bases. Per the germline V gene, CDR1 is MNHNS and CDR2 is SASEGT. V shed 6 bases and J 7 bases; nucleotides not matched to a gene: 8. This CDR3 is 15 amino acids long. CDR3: CASSAPGTGGNEQFF. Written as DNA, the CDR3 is TGTGCCAGCAGCGCCCCCGGGACAGGGGGGAATGAGCAGTTCTTC.

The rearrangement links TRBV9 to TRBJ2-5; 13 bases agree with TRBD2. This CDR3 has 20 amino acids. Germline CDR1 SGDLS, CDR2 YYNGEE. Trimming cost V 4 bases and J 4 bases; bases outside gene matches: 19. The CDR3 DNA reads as TGTGCCAGCAGCCCTCCCACCGGGACTAGCGGGACCTCGGTGGGAGAGACCCAGTACTTC. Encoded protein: CASSPPTGTSGTSVGETQYF.

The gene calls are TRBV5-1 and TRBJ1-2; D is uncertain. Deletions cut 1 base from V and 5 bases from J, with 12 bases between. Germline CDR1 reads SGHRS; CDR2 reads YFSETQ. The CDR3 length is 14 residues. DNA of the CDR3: TGCGCCAGCAGCTTGTCCGGTCAGACTTATGGCTACACCTTC. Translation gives CASSLSGQTYGYTF.

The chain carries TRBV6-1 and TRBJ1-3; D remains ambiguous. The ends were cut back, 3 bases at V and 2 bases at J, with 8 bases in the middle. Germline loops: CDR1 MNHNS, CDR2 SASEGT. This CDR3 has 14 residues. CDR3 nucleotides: TGTGCCAGCAGTGATTTCGGAACTGGAAACACCATATATTTT. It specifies CASSDFGTGNTIYF.

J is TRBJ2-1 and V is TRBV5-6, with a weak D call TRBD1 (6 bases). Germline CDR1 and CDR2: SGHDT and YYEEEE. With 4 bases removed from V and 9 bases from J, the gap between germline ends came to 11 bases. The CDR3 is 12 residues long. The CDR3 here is CASSPGVSEQFF. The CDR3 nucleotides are TGTGCCAGCAGCCCAGGGGTGAGTGAGCAGTTCTTC.

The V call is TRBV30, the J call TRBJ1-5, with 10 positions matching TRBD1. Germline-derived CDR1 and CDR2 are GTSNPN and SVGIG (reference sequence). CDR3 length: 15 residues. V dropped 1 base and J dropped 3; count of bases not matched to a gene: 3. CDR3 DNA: TGTGCCTGGAGTGCGGGACAGGGGCCCAATCAGCCCCAGCATTTT. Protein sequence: CAWSAGQGPNQPQHF.

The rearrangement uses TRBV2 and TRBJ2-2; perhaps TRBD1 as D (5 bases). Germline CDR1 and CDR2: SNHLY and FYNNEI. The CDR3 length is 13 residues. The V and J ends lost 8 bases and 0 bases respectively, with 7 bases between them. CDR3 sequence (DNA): TGTGCCAGCCAGACAGCGAACACCGGGGAGCTGTTTTTT. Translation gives CASQTANTGELFF. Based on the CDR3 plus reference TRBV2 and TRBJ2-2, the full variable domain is EPEVTQTPSHQVTQMGQEVILRCVPISNHLYFYWYRQILGQKVEFLVSFYNNEISEKSEIFDDQFSVERPDGSNFTLKIRSTKLEDSAMYFCASQTANTGELFFGEGSRLTVL.

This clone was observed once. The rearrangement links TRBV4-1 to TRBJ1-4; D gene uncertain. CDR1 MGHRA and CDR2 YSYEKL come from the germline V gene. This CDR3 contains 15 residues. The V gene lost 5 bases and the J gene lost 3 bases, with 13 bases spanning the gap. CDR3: CASSERPGPNEKLFF. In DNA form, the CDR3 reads TGCGCCAGCAGCGAAAGGCCCGGACCTAATGAAAAACTGTTTTTT.

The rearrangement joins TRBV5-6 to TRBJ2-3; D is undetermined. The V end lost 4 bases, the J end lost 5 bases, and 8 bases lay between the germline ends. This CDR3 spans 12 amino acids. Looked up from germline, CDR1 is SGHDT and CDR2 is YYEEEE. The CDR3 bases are TGTGCCAGCAGCAGTGCCGAAGATACGCAGTATTTT. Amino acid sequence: CASSSAEDTQYF.

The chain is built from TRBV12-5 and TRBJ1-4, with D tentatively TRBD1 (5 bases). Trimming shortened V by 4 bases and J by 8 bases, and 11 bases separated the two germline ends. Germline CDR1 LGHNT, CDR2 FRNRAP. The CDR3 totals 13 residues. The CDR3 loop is CASGSGTGEKLFF. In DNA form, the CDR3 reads TGTGCTAGTGGTTCCGGGACGGGGGAAAAACTGTTTTTT.

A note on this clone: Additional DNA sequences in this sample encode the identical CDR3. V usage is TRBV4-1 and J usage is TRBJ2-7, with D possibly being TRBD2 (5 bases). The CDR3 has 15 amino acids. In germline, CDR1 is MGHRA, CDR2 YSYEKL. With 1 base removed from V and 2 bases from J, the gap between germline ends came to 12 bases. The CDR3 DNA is TGCGCCAGCAGCCAAGTTGCTAGCAGCCCCTACGAGCAGTACTTC. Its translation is CASSQVASSPYEQYF.

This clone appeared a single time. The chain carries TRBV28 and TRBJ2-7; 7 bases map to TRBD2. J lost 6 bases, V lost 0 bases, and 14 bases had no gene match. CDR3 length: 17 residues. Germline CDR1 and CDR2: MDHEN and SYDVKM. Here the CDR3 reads CASSLCFREGLLCEQYF. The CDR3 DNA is TGTGCCAGCAGTTTATGTTTCAGGGAGGGGTTGCTCTGCGAGCAGTACTTC.

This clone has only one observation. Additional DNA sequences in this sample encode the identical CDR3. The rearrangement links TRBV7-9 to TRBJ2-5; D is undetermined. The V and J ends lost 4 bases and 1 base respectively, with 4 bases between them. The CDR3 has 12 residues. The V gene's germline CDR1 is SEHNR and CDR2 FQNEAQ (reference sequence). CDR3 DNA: TGTGCCAGCAGCTCAATCCAAGAGACCCAGTACTTC. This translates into CASSSIQETQYF.

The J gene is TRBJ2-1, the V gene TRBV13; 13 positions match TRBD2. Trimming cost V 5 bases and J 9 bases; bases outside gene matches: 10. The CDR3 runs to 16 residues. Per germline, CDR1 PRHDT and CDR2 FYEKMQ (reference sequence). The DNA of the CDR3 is TGTGCCAGCAGCCCGGGGACTAGCGGGGCCTCCGGTGAGCAGTTCTTC. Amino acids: CASSPGTSGASGEQFF.

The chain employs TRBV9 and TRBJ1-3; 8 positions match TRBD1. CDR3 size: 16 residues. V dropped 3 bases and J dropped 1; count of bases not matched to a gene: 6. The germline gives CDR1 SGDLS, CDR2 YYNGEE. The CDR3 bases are TGTGCCAGCAGCGAACTGACAGGGGAATCTGGAAACACCATATATTTT. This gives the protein CASSELTGESGNTIYF.

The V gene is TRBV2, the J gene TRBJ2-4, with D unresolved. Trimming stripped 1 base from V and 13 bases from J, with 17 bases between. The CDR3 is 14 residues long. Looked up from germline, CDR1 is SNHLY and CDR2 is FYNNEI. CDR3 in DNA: TGTGCCAGCAGTGAAGGGGCGTTACAGCAGAAACAGTACTTC. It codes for CASSEGALQQKQYF.

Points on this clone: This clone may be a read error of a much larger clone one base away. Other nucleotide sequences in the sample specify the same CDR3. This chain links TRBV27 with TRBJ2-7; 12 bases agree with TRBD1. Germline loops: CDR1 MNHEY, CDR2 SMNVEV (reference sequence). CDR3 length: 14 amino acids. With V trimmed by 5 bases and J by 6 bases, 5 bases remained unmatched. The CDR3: CASSPGTGGFEQYF. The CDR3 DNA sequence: TGTGCCAGCAGTCCCGGGACAGGGGGCTTCGAGCAGTACTTC.

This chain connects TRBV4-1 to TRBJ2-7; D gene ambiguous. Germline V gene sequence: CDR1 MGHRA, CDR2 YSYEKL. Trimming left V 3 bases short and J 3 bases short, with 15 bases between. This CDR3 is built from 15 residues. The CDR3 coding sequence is TGCGCCAGCAGCCACGTGTTGCCAGGCAGCTACGAGCAGTACTTC. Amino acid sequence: CASSHVLPGSYEQYF.

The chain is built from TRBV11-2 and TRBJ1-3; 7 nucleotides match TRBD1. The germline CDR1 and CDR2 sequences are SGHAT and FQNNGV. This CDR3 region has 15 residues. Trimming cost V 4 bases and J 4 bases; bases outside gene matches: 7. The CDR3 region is CASSSTGSSGNTIYF. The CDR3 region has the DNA TGTGCCAGCAGCTCGACAGGGAGTTCCGGAAACACCATATATTTT. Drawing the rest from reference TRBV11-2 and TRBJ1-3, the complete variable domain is EAGVAQSPRYKIIEKRQSVAFWCNPISGHATLYWYQQILGQGPKLLIQFQNNGVVDDSQLPKDRFSAERLKGVDSTLKIQPAKLEDSAVYLCASSSTGSSGNTIYFGEGSWLTVV.

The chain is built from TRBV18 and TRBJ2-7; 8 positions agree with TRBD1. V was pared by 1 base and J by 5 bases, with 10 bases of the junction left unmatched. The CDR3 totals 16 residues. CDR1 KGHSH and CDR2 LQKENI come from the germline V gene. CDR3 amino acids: CASSPLWETGDHEQYF. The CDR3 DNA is TGTGCCAGCTCACCACTTTGGGAGACAGGGGACCACGAGCAGTACTTC. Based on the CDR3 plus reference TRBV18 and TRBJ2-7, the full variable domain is NAGVMQNPRHLVRRRGQEARLRCSPMKGHSHVYWYRQLPEEGLKFMVYLQKENIIDESGMPKERFSAEFPKEGPSILRIQQVVRGDSAAYFCASSPLWETGDHEQYFGPGTRLTVT.

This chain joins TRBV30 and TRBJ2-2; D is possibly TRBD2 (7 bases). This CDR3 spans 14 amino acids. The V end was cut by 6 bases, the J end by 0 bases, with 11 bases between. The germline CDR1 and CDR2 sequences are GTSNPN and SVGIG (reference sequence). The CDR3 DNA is TGTGCCTGCGGGGGGCTAACGAACACCGGGGAGCTGTTTTTT. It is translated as CACGGLTNTGELFF.

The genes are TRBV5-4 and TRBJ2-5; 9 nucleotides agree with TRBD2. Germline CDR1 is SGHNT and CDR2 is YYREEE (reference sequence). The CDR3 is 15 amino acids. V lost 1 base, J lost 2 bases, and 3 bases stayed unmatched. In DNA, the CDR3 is TGTGCCAGCAGCTTGCTGCTAGCGGGACAAGAGACCCAGTACTTC. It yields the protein CASSLLLAGQETQYF.